The 23 T cell receptor beta chains listed next were all sequenced from one sample in a study of cytomegalovirus exposure and HLA in healthy donors. PCR involved 60 Vbeta and 13 Jbeta primers. Only in-frame clones appear in the TCRdb table, and some are missing; sequencing was by immunoSEQ multiplex PCR. The table lists 150,000 to 200,000 clones, around 77% of them singletons. Sequencing input: PBMCs. Receptors were obtained from a woman between 40 and 55 years old in good health and CMV-seronegative.

The chain carries TRBV28 and TRBJ2-2; TRBD1 matches 7 bases. V gave up 5 bases and J gave up 1 base; unmatched junction bases: 4. The CDR3 runs to 15 residues. Germline V gene sequence: CDR1 MDHEN, CDR2 SYDVKM. This chain's CDR3 is CASSAGTENTGELFF. CDR3 DNA: TGTGCCAGCAGTGCCGGGACAGAGAACACCGGGGAGCTGTTTTTT.

J is TRBJ2-3 and V is TRBV7-3; 8 bases agree with TRBD2. Per germline, CDR1 SGHTA and CDR2 FQGTGA. V shed 1 base and J 6 bases; nucleotides not matched to a gene: 3. The CDR3 covers 14 residues. CDR3 in DNA: TGTGCCAGCAGCTTAAGCCTAGCGGGCGATACGCAGTATTTT. Translated, it gives CASSLSLAGDTQYF.

The rearrangement links TRBV6-6 to TRBJ1-1, with 7 nucleotides matching TRBD1. V lost 6 bases, J lost 6 bases, and 4 bases stayed unmatched. Germline V lookup: CDR1 MNHNY, CDR2 SVGAGI (reference sequence). CDR3 size: 12 residues. CDR3 in amino acids: CASSPGGSEAFF. CDR3 coding DNA: TGTGCCAGCAGCCCAGGGGGGTCTGAAGCTTTCTTT.

The rearrangement joins TRBV5-4 to TRBJ1-1; TRBD1 agrees at 7 bases. Germline V gene lookup returns CDR1 SGHNT and CDR2 YYREEE (reference sequence). The V and J ends lost 4 bases and 4 bases, in that order; junction bases with no gene match: 1. The CDR3 is 12 amino acids. DNA of the CDR3: TGTGCCAGCAGCGCAGGGGGCACTGAAGCTTTCTTT. As protein: CASSAGGTEAFF.

The chain links TRBV2 to TRBJ1-4; 8 bases align to TRBD1. The CDR3 extends over 15 amino acids. Germline CDR1 reads SNHLY; CDR2 reads FYNNEI. V was clipped by 7 bases and J by 3 bases; unmatched bases: 7. CDR3 coding DNA: TGTGCCAGCACCTTACAGGGACAGGCTAATGAAAAACTGTTTTTT. It translates to CASTLQGQANEKLFF.

The rearrangement uses TRBV19 and TRBJ2-4; 7 positions match TRBD2. The germline V gene has CDR1 LNHDA and CDR2 SQIVND (reference sequence). The CDR3 spans 15 residues. V dropped 6 bases and J dropped 2; count of bases not matched to a gene: 7. Here the CDR3 DNA reads TGTGCCAGTAGGATTATAGCGGGTTCCAAAAACATTCAGTACTTC. Encoded protein: CASRIIAGSKNIQYF.

The chain's CDR3 is CAWSQERAQYF. The CDR3 nucleotides read TGTGCCTGGTCCCAGGAGAGGGCCCAGTACTTC. This chain joins TRBV30 and TRBJ2-5; perhaps TRBD2 as D (5 bases). The CDR3 runs to 11 residues. V gave up 5 bases and J gave up 9 bases, with 13 bases separating them. Germline loops: CDR1 GTSNPN, CDR2 SVGIG (reference sequence).

This clone has just one count. The CDR3 DNA sequence: TGTGCCAGCAGTCCCTCACTAGCGGGGCAAGAGACCCAGTACTTC. It yields the protein CASSPSLAGQETQYF. V is TRBV27 and J is TRBJ2-5, with 10 bases fitting TRBD2. The CDR3 loop spans 15 amino acids. V dropped 5 bases and J dropped 2; count of bases not matched to a gene: 5. Germline V gene sequence: CDR1 MNHEY, CDR2 SMNVEV (reference sequence).

The V gene is TRBV30, the J gene TRBJ2-7, with 8 bases identical to TRBD2. Germline CDR1 and CDR2: GTSNPN and SVGIG (reference sequence). This CDR3 comprises 14 residues. V dropped 4 bases and J dropped 2; count of bases not matched to a gene: 7. The CDR3 DNA is TGTGCCTGGACCCGGCTAGCGGGCCCCTACGAGCAGTACTTC. Protein product: CAWTRLAGPYEQYF.

The rearrangement joins TRBV25-1 to TRBJ2-5, with 11 bases that match TRBD2. The CDR3 has 16 residues. V gave up 3 bases and J gave up 7 bases; unmatched junction bases: 10. CDR1 and CDR2 (germline): MGHDK, SYGVNS. CDR3 bases: TGTGCCAGCAGTGACGCCGGGACTAGCGGTTATGCGACCCAGTACTTC. Amino acids: CASSDAGTSGYATQYF.

The CDR3 is CASSRDENEQFF. For the CDR3, the DNA is TGTGCCAGCAGCCGAGATGAGAATGAGCAGTTCTTC. The chain couples TRBV7-9 to TRBJ2-1; D remains unclear. CDR1 SEHNR and CDR2 FQNEAQ come from the germline V gene (reference sequence). This CDR3 spans 12 amino acids. Trimming took 5 bases from V and 7 from J, leaving 9 bases between them.

The V call is TRBV6-1, the J call TRBJ1-5, with D perhaps TRBD1 (6 bases). V was cut by 4 bases and J by 0 bases, with 16 bases left in between. CDR1 is MNHNS, CDR2 SASEGT, per germline. CDR3 length equals 17 residues. CDR3 amino acids: CASSAFGGPFSNQPQHF. CDR3 DNA: TGTGCCAGCAGTGCCTTCGGGGGGCCTTTTAGCAATCAGCCCCAGCATTTT.

The chain carries TRBV6-5 and TRBJ2-1; possibly TRBD1 for D (6 bases). Germline assignment: CDR1 MNHEY and CDR2 SVGAGI. The CDR3 loop spans 15 amino acids. V shed 6 bases and J shed 0 bases, with 12 bases lying between them. The CDR3 nucleotides are TGTGCCAGCAGCGGACAGCTAACCTCCTACAATGAGCAGTTCTTC. It encodes CASSGQLTSYNEQFF.

The rearrangement uses TRBV16 and TRBJ1-2; 9 positions match TRBD1. Per germline, CDR1 KGHSY and CDR2 FQNENV. The junction had 9 bases not matched to a gene; V was cut back by 4 bases and J by 3 bases. CDR3 length equals 16 residues. The CDR3, as DNA: TGTGCCAGCAGCCCTCCCCGGACAGGGGTTGACTATGGCTACACCTTC. As protein: CASSPPRTGVDYGYTF.

The V gene is TRBV5-1, the J gene TRBJ2-7; 7 bases line up with TRBD2. CDR3 length: 15 residues. V gave up 4 bases and J gave up 0 bases; unmatched junction bases: 7. CDR1 and CDR2 from the germline V gene are SGHRS and YFSETQ. The CDR3 sequence: CASSPLSSGSYEQYF. DNA of the CDR3: TGCGCCAGCAGCCCCCTTTCTAGCGGCTCCTACGAGCAGTACTTC.

The chain has TRBV7-3 and TRBJ2-7, with TRBD1 identical over 8 bases. Unmatched junction bases numbered 4, after V lost 3 bases and J lost 6 bases. The CDR3 consists of 13 residues. Germline assignment: CDR1 SGHTA and CDR2 FQGTGA. DNA for the CDR3: TGTGCCAGCAGCTTTCGGACAGGGAGCGAGCAGTACTTC. Translated: CASSFRTGSEQYF.

DNA of the CDR3: TGTGCCAGCAGTTTCTCAGGGGTTGGGCAGTACTTC. This translates into CASSFSGVGQYF. The V and J genes are TRBV28 and TRBJ2-7; D possibly corresponds to TRBD1 (6 bases). V was clipped by 3 bases and J by 9 bases, with 12 bases between them. Germline V gene sequence: CDR1 MDHEN, CDR2 SYDVKM. This CDR3 comprises 12 residues.

The CDR3 region has the DNA TGTGCCAGCAGCTCGCCCGGGACTAGCGGGAGCTTCAACAATGAGCAGTTCTTC. This gives the protein CASSSPGTSGSFNNEQFF. The gene calls are TRBV7-9 and TRBJ2-1; 14 nucleotides match TRBD2. CDR3 size: 18 residues. J was trimmed by 5 bases and V by 4 bases; bases with no gene match: 10. Per the germline V gene, CDR1 is SEHNR and CDR2 is FQNEAQ (reference sequence).

The chain links TRBV6-1 to TRBJ2-5, with D unresolved. With 0 bases removed from V and 9 bases from J, the gap between germline ends came to 17 bases. CDR1 and CDR2 from the germline V gene are MNHNS and SASEGT. The CDR3 sequence is 15 residues long. CDR3 sequence (DNA): TGTGCCAGCAGTGAAGCTCCCGAGAGGTTCCTTCCCCAGTACTTC. This translates into CASSEAPERFLPQYF.

The rearrangement links TRBV4-2 to TRBJ2-3; the match to TRBD2 covers 9 bases. Germline values: CDR1 LGHNA, CDR2 YNFKEQ. The CDR3 spans 17 residues. V gave up 1 base and J gave up 3 bases; unmatched junction bases: 8. The CDR3 sequence: CASSQGDSGSLTDTQYF. CDR3 bases: TGTGCCAGCAGCCAAGGTGATAGCGGGAGTCTAACAGATACGCAGTATTTT.

J is TRBJ2-1 and V is TRBV27; 11 positions agree with TRBD2. CDR1 is MNHEY, CDR2 SMNVEV, per germline (reference sequence). Losses at the gene ends were 3 bases for V and 0 bases for J; bases not matched to a gene: 13. This CDR3 region has 20 residues. CDR3: CASSLFRGVAGGGSYNEQFF. The DNA of the CDR3 is TGTGCCAGCAGTTTGTTCCGTGGCGTAGCGGGAGGGGGCTCCTACAATGAGCAGTTCTTC.

The rearrangement links TRBV6-5 to TRBJ2-7; no reliable D call. The CDR3 spans 13 residues. Deletions cut 2 bases from V and 4 bases from J, with 9 bases between. The germline gives CDR1 MNHEY, CDR2 SVGAGI. This CDR3 is CASSYGALYEQYF. The CDR3 DNA reads as TGTGCCAGCAGTTACGGAGCTCTTTACGAGCAGTACTTC.

The V gene is TRBV6-1, the J gene TRBJ2-1; no clear D gene. With 0 bases removed from V and 14 bases from J, the gap between germline ends came to 11 bases. Germline CDR1 reads MNHNS; CDR2 reads SASEGT. This CDR3 is 12 amino acids long. The CDR3 loop is CASSEAWSPEFF. DNA for the CDR3: TGTGCCAGCAGTGAAGCTTGGAGTCCGGAGTTCTTC.